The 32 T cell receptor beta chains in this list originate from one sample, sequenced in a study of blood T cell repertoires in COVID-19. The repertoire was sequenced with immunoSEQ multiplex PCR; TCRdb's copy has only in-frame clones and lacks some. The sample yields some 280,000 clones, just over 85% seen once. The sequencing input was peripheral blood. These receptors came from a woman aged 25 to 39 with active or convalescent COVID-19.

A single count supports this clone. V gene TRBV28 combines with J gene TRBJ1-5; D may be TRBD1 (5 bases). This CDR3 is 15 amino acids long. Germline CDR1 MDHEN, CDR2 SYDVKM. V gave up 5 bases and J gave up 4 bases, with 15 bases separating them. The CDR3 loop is CASSLPGLLNQPQHF. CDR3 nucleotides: TGTGCCAGCAGTCTTCCGGGACTCTTGAATCAGCCCCAGCATTTT.

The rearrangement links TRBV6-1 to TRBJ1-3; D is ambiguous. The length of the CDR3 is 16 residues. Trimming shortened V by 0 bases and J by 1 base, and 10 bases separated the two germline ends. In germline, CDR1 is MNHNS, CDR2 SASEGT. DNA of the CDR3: TGTGCCAGCAGTGAAGCCACCCGGGGTTCTGGAAACACCATATATTTT. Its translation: CASSEATRGSGNTIYF.

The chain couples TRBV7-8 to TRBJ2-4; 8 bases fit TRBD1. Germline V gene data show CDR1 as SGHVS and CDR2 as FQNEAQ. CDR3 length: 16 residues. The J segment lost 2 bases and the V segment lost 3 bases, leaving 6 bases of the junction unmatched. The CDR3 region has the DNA TGTGCCAGCAGCTTTGGACAGGGAAAAACCAAAAACATTCAGTACTTC. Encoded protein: CASSFGQGKTKNIQYF.

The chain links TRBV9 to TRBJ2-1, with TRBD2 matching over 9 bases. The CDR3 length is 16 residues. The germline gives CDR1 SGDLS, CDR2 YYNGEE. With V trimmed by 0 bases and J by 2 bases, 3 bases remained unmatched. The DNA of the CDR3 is TGTGCCAGCAGCGTAGAAGGCGGGGGGGCCTACAATGAGCAGTTCTTC. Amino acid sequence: CASSVEGGGAYNEQFF.

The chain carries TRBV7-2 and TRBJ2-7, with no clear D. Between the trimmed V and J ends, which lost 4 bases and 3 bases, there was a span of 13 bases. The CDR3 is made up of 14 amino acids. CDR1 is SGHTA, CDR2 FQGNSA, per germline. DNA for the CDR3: TGTGCCAGCAGCTCCCTCGTGAGGAGCTACGAGCAGTACTTC. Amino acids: CASSSLVRSYEQYF.

Here the CDR3 DNA reads TGTGCCAGCAGTTGGCACAGGCTCTCTGGGGCCAACGTCCTGACTTTC. Translated, it gives CASSWHRLSGANVLTF. This chain connects TRBV28 to TRBJ2-6, with D perhaps TRBD1 (5 bases). The ends were cut back, 4 bases at V and 0 bases at J, with 10 bases in the middle. The CDR3 extends over 16 amino acids. Germline V gene data show CDR1 as MDHEN and CDR2 as SYDVKM.

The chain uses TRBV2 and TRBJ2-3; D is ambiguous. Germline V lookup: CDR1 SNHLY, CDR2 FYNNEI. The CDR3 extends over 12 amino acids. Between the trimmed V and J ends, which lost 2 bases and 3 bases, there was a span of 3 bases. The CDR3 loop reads CASSEQTDTQYF. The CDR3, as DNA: TGTGCCAGCAGTGAACAGACAGATACGCAGTATTTT.

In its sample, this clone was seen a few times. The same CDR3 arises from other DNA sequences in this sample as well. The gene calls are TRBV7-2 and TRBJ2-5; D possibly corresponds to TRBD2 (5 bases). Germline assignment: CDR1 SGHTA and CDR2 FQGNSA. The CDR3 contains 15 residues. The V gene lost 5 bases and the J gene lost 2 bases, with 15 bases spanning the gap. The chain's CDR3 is CASSPDRGRQETQYF. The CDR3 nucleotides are TGTGCCAGCAGCCCCGACCGAGGGCGGCAAGAGACCCAGTACTTC. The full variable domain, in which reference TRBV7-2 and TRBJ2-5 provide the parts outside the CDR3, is GAGVSQSPSNKVTEKGKDVELRCDPISGHTALYWYRQSLGQGLEFLIYFQGNSAPDKSGLPSDRFSAERTGGSVSTLTIQRTQQEDSAVYLCASSPDRGRQETQYFGPGTRLLVL.

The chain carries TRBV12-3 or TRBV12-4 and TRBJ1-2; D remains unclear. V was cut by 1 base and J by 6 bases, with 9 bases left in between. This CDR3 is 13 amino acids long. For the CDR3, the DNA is TGTGCCAGCAGTTTAGTACGGGGTCATGGCTACACCTTC. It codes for CASSLVRGHGYTF.

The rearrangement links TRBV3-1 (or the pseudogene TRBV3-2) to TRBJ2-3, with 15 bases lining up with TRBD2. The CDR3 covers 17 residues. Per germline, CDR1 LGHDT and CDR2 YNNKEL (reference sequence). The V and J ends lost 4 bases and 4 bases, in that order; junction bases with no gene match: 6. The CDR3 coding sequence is TGTGCCAGCAGCCTCCGGACTAGCGGGGGGGCGGCAGATACGCAGTATTTT. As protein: CASSLRTSGGAADTQYF.

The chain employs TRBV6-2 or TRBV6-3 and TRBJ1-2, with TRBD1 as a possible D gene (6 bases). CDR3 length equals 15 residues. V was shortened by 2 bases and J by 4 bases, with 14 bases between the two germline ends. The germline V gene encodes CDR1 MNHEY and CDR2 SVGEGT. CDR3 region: CASSYLGQLAYGYTF. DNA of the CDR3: TGTGCCAGCAGTTACCTTGGACAGCTAGCCTATGGCTACACCTTC.

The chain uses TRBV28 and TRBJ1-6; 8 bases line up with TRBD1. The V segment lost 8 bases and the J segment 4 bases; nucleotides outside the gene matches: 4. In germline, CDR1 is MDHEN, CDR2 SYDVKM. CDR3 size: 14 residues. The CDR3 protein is CASQRTGYNSPLHF. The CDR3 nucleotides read TGTGCCAGCCAAAGGACAGGGTATAATTCACCCCTCCACTTT.

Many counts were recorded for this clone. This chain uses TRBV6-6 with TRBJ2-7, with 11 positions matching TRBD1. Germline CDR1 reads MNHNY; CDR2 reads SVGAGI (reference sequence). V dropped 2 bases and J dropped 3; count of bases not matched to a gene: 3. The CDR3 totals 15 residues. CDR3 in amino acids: CASSYSGTGGYEQYF. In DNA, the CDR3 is TGTGCCAGCAGTTACAGCGGGACAGGGGGCTACGAGCAGTACTTC.

The CDR3 region is CASSFGTGESTDTQYF. The CDR3 DNA sequence: TGTGCCAGCAGCTTTGGGACAGGGGAAAGCACAGATACGCAGTATTTT. This chain links TRBV11-1 with TRBJ2-3; 10 nucleotides agree with TRBD1. CDR3 length equals 16 residues. The V and J ends lost 3 bases and 0 bases, in that order; junction bases with no gene match: 3. From germline, CDR1 is SGHAT and CDR2 FQDESV (reference sequence).

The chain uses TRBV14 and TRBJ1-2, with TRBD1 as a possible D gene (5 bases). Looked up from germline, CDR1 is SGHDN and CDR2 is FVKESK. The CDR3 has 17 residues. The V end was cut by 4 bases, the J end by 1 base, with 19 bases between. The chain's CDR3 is CASSRRQPLEFNYGYTF. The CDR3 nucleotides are TGTGCCAGCAGCCGGAGACAGCCACTTGAATTTAACTATGGCTACACCTTC.

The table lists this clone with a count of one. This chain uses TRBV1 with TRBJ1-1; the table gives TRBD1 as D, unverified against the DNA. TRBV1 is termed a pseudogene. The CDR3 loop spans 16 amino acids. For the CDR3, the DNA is TGCACCAGCGGGGTAGGGGGCCCCTACGTAAACACTGAAGCTTTCTTT. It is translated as CTSGVGGPYVNTEAFF.

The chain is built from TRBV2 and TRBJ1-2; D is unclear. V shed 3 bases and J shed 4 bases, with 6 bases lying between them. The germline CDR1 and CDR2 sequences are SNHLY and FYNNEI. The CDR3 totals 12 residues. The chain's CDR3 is CASSDEAYGYTF. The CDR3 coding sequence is TGTGCCAGCAGTGATGAGGCCTATGGCTACACCTTC. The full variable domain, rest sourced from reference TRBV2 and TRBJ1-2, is EPEVTQTPSHQVTQMGQEVILRCVPISNHLYFYWYRQILGQKVEFLVSFYNNEISEKSEIFDDQFSVERPDGSNFTLKIRSTKLEDSAMYFCASSDEAYGYTFGSGTRLTVV.

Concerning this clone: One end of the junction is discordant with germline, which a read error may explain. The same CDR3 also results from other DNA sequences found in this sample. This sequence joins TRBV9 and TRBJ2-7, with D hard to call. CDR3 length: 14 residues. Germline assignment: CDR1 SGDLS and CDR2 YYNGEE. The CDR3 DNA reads TGTGCTAGCAGCTTTAGCTGGGTATCCTACGAGCAGTACTTC. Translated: CASSFSWVSYEQYF.

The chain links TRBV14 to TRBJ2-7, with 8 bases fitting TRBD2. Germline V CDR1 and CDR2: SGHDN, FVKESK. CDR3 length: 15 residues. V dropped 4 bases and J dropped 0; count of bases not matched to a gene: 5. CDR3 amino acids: CASSLRGGRSYEQYF. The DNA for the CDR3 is TGTGCCAGCAGCCTACGGGGGGGGCGCTCCTACGAGCAGTACTTC. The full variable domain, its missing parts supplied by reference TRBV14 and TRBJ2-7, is EAGVTQFPSHSVIEKGQTVTLRCDPISGHDNLYWYRRVMGKEIKFLLHFVKESKQDESGMPNNRFLAERTGGTYSTLKVQPAELEDSGVYFCASSLRGGRSYEQYFGPGTRLTVT.

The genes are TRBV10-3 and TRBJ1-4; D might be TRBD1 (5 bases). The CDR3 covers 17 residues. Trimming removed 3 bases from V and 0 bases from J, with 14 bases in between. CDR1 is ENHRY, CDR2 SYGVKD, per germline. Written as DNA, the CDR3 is TGTGCCATCAGTGACGGACACAGACTGGCAACTAATGAAAAACTGTTTTTT. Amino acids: CAISDGHRLATNEKLFF.

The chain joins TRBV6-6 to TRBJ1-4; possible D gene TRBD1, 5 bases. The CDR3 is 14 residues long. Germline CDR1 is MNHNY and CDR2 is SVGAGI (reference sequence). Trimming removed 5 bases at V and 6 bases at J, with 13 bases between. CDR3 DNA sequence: TGTGCCAGCAGTCCACCTCTGACAGATGAAAAACTGTTTTTT. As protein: CASSPPLTDEKLFF.

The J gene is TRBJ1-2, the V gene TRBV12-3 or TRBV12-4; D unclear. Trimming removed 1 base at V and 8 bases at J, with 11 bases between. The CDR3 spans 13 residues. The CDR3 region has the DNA TGTGCCAGCAGTTTAGAAAAGGTGGAGGGCTACACCTTC. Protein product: CASSLEKVEGYTF.

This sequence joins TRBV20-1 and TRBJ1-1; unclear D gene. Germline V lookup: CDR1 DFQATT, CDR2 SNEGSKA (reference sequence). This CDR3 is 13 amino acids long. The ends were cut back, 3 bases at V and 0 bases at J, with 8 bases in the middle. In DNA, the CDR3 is TGCAGTGCTAGTCTGGGAGTGAACACTGAAGCTTTCTTT. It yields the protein CSASLGVNTEAFF.

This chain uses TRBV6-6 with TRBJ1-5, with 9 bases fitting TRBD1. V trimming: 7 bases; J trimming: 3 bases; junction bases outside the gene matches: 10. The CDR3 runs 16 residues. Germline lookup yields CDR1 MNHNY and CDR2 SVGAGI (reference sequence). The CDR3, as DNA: TGTGCCAGCAAACTACCCGGGACAGGGCACAATCAGCCCCAGCATTTT. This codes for CASKLPGTGHNQPQHF.

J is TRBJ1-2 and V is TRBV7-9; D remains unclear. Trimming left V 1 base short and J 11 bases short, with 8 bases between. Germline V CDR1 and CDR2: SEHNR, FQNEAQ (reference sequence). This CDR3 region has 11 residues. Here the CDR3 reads CASSLGVAYTF. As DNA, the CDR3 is TGTGCCAGCAGCTTAGGAGTCGCGTACACCTTC.

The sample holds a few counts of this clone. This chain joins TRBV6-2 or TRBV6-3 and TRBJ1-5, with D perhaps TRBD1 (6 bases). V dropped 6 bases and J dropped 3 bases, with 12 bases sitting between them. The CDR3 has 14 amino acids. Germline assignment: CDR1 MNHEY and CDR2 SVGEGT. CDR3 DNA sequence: TGTGCCAGCAGCCGCACAGGGCCCAATCAGCCCCAGCATTTT. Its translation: CASSRTGPNQPQHF.

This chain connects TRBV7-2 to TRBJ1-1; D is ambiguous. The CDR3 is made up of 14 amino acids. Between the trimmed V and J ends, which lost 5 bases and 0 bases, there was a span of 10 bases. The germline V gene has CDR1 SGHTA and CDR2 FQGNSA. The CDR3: CASSLFSMNTEAFF. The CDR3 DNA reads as TGTGCCAGCAGCCTCTTTAGTATGAACACTGAAGCTTTCTTT. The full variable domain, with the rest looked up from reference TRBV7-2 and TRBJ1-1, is GAGVSQSPSNKVTEKGKDVELRCDPISGHTALYWYRQSLGQGLEFLIYFQGNSAPDKSGLPSDRFSAERTGGSVSTLTIQRTQQEDSAVYLCASSLFSMNTEAFFGQGTRLTVV.

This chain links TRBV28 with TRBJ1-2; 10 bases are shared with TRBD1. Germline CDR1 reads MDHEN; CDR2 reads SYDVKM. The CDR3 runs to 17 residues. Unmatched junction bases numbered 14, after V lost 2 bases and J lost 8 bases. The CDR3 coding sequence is TGTGCCAGCAGTTTACTTACGCGACAGGGGGCGCTTAACGGCTACACCTTC. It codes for CASSLLTRQGALNGYTF.

The CDR3 is CASSLAGRAGEDTEAFF. As DNA, the CDR3 is TGTGCCAGCAGCTTAGCTGGCCGAGCCGGAGAGGACACTGAAGCTTTCTTT. J is TRBJ1-1 and V is TRBV7-6; D remains ambiguous. The CDR3 runs to 17 residues. From germline, CDR1 is SGHVS and CDR2 FNYEAQ. V gave up 0 bases and J gave up 3 bases, with 17 bases separating them.

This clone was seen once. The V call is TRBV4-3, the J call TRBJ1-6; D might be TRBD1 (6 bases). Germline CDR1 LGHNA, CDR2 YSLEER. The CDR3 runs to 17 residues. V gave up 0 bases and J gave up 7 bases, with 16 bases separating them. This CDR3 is CASSQEWGGAANSPLHF. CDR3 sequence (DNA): TGCGCCAGCAGCCAAGAGTGGGGGGGGGCCGCCAATTCACCCCTCCACTTT.

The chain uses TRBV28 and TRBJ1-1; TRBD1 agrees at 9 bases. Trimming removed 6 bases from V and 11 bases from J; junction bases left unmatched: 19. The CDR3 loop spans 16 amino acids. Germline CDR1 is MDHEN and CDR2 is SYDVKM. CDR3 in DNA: TGTGCCAGCAGCCCGCCTCCGGGACAGGGACCCGGAGGGGCTTTCTTT. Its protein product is CASSPPPGQGPGGAFF.

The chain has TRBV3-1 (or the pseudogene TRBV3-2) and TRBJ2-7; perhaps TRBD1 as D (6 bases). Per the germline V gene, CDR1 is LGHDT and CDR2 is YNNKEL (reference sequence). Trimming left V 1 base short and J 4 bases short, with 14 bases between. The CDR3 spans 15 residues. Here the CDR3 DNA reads TGTGCCAGCAGCCAAGGACAGGACAGAAAATACGAGCAGTACTTC. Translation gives CASSQGQDRKYEQYF.